The clone carrying this T cell receptor beta chain was counted a few times. Its target is unknown. This sample was included in a study of T cells in Graves' hyperthyroidism and ophthalmopathy. Active moderate-to-severe ophthalmopathy, Clinical Activity Score at least 3, NOSPECS at least 4, under 3 months' duration. Study observations and caveats: Median prediction lead before ophthalmopathy onset was 6.5 to 7 months with the model.

Using RNA transcripts as the source, TCR beta CDR3 regions were amplified. A set of HTBI primers served as the primers for a first-round RT-PCR of the TCR CDR3. TCRdb re-called the multiplex PCR reads with MiXCR, one entry per CDR3 protein. Among more than 300,000 distinct CDR3 sequences, more than 14% were seen once, and the ten largest hold around 20%. Deletions cut 6 bases from V and 4 bases from J, with 17 bases between. The CDR3 totals 14 residues. CDR1 and CDR2 from the germline V gene are DFQATT and SNEGSKA (reference sequence). Sequenced sample: blood. This chain connects TRBV20-1 to TRBJ2-3; possible D gene TRBD2, 5 bases. The clonotype comes from a woman in her thirties with Graves' ophthalmopathy. The DNA of the CDR3 is TGCAGTGCCCAAGGACTTTCAGCTTCAGATACGCAGTATTTT. This codes for CSAQGLSASDTQYF.